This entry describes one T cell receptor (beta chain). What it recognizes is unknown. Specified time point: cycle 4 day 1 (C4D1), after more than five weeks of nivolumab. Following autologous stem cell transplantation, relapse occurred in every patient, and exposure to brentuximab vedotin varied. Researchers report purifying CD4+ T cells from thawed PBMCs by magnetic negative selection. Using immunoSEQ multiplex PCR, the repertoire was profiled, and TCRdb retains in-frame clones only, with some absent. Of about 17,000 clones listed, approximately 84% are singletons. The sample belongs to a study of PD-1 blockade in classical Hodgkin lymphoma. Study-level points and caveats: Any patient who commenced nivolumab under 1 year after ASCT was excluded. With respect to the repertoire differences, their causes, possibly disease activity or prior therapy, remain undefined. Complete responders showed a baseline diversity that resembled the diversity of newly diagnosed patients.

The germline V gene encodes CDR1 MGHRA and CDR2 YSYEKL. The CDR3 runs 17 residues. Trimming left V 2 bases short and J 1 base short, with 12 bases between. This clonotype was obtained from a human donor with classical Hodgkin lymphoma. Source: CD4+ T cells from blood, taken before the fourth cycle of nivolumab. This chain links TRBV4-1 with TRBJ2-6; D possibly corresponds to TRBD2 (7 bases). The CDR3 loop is CASSQKGGESGANVLTF. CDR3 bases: TGCGCCAGCAGCCAAAAGGGGGGGGAGTCTGGGGCCAACGTCCTGACTTTC.